This passage covers 20 T cell receptor beta chains from one sample sequenced in a study of cytomegalovirus exposure and HLA in healthy donors (dated by TCRdb to 2016 to 2017). The library was made by the immunoSEQ multiplex PCR assay. The multiplex PCR relied on a mix of 60 forward primers for TCR Vbeta segments and 13 reverse primers for TCR Jbeta segments. This immuneACCESS table, as held by TCRdb, lists in-frame sequences with V and J called but not all clones. Of the missing ones, under half trace to an unresolved V gene in checked studies; the others have no known cause. The sample table contains more than 200,000 clones; only one count was recorded for about 83% of them. 1.4% of the sample is held by the ten biggest clonotypes. The specimen sequenced was PBMCs. These receptors all stem from a girl aged 10 to 17 in good health and CMV-seronegative.

This chain connects TRBV18 to TRBJ2-3; D is ambiguous. V was cut by 6 bases and J by 1 base, with 20 bases left in between. CDR1 is KGHSH, CDR2 LQKENI, per germline. This CDR3 has 17 residues. In DNA, the CDR3 is TGTGCCAGCTCTCCTAGACTCACCAATACGGGCACAGATACGCAGTATTTT. Translating it yields CASSPRLTNTGTDTQYF. The full variable domain, completed using reference TRBV18 and TRBJ2-3, is NAGVMQNPRHLVRRRGQEARLRCSPMKGHSHVYWYRQLPEEGLKFMVYLQKENIIDESGMPKERFSAEFPKEGPSILRIQQVVRGDSAAYFCASSPRLTNTGTDTQYFGPGTRLTVL.

V is TRBV28 and J is TRBJ1-1; TRBD1 is a possible D gene (5 bases). CDR3 length: 11 amino acids. Germline CDR1 MDHEN, CDR2 SYDVKM. Between the trimmed V and J ends, which lost 4 bases and 11 bases, there was a span of 11 bases. The CDR3 reads CASSYRLWAFF. The CDR3 coding sequence is TGTGCCAGCAGTTACAGGCTGTGGGCTTTCTTT.

The V call is TRBV25-1, the J call TRBJ1-2; D might be TRBD1 (5 bases). Germline loops: CDR1 MGHDK, CDR2 SYGVNS. The CDR3 is 16 residues long. V lost 6 bases and J lost 0, with 17 bases in between. The CDR3 region is CASRGTTRGTNYGYTF. CDR3 nucleotide sequence: TGTGCCAGCAGAGGGACTACCCGAGGGACTAACTATGGCTACACCTTC.

The J gene is TRBJ2-1, the V gene TRBV30; D is uncertain. Trimming removed 1 base at V and 7 bases at J, with 17 bases between. This CDR3 contains 15 residues. Per the germline V gene, CDR1 is GTSNPN and CDR2 is SVGIG (reference sequence). The CDR3 bases are TGTGCCTGGAGTGATTGGTCGAGCGCCCTTAATGAGCAGTTCTTC. Its protein is CAWSDWSSALNEQFF.

This clone appeared a few times. V is TRBV6-1 and J is TRBJ1-4; possibly TRBD1 for D (5 bases). Germline V gene lookup returns CDR1 MNHNS and CDR2 SASEGT. The CDR3 covers 14 residues. V lost 4 bases to trimming and J lost 7 bases, with 13 bases between them. The CDR3 region has the DNA TGTGCCAGCAGTGTTTATGGGGGGAGTGAAAAACTGTTTTTT. Its protein product is CASSVYGGSEKLFF.

J is TRBJ1-2 and V is TRBV29-1; TRBD1 matches at 9 bases. This CDR3 has 16 amino acids. The germline V gene has CDR1 SQVTM and CDR2 ANQGSEA. Trimming at V came to 7 bases and at J to 4 bases, leaving 16 bases not matched to a gene. For the CDR3, the DNA is TGCAGCGGGATCTCAACGGGACAGGGACTCGGCTATGGCTACACCTTC. It is translated as CSGISTGQGLGYGYTF.

This clone came up a few times. This chain joins TRBV11-2 and TRBJ2-1, with 7 bases fitting TRBD1. Germline CDR1 and CDR2: SGHAT and FQNNGV. CDR3 length: 13 amino acids. The V gene end was trimmed by 4 bases and the J gene end by 5 bases; junction bases not matched to a gene: 2. The CDR3 DNA sequence: TGTGCCAGCAGCTCGGGACAGAACAATGAGCAGTTCTTC. This sequence encodes CASSSGQNNEQFF.

The V and J genes are TRBV9 and TRBJ1-6; D not certain. This CDR3 spans 17 amino acids. Germline V gene sequence: CDR1 SGDLS, CDR2 YYNGEE. Between the trimmed V and J ends, which lost 0 bases and 0 bases, there was a span of 10 bases. CDR3 in DNA: TGTGCCAGCAGCGTAGGCTCCTCTAGCTCCTATAATTCACCCCTCCACTTT. Translation: CASSVGSSSSYNSPLHF.

With respect to this clone: This sample also contains other DNA sequences that code for the same CDR3. The chain has TRBV5-1 and TRBJ1-5; 7 bases agree with TRBD1. V was clipped by 0 bases and J by 4 bases; unmatched bases: 1. In germline, CDR1 is SGHRS, CDR2 YFSETQ. The CDR3 is made up of 14 amino acids. As DNA, the CDR3 is TGCGCCAGCAGCTTGGCAGGGGGAAATCAGCCCCAGCATTTT. Amino acids: CASSLAGGNQPQHF.

This rearrangement joins TRBV15 to TRBJ1-6, with D perhaps TRBD1 (5 bases). The CDR3 consists of 16 residues. The V and J ends lost 3 bases and 7 bases respectively, with 16 bases between them. Looked up from germline, CDR1 is LNHNV and CDR2 is YYDKDF (reference sequence). The CDR3 is CATSSHQGGGNSPLHF. As DNA, the CDR3 is TGTGCCACCAGCAGTCATCAGGGCGGAGGGAATTCACCCCTCCACTTT.

The chain links TRBV6-1 to TRBJ1-4; tentatively, D is TRBD1 (6 bases). The CDR3 contains 16 residues. The germline V gene encodes CDR1 MNHNS and CDR2 SASEGT. V dropped 1 base and J dropped 1 base, with 10 bases sitting between them. The CDR3 sequence: CASSEDRVRTNEKLFF. CDR3 in DNA: TGTGCCAGCAGTGAAGACAGGGTTAGAACTAATGAAAAACTGTTTTTT.

The V and J genes are TRBV6-5 and TRBJ1-1; D unresolved. The ends were cut back, 2 bases at V and 11 bases at J, with 15 bases in the middle. CDR1 is MNHEY and CDR2 is SVGAGI in the germline V gene. This CDR3 is 13 amino acids long. The CDR3 loop is CASSYSGRLEAFF. As DNA, the CDR3 is TGTGCCAGCAGTTACAGTGGGAGGTTAGAGGCTTTCTTT.

This clone was picked up one time. The chain couples TRBV6-6 to TRBJ1-5; 7 bases are shared with TRBD1. Germline CDR1 MNHNY, CDR2 SVGAGI (reference sequence). V shed 10 bases, J shed 1 base, and the junction held 4 bases outside the gene matches. The CDR3 runs 13 residues. CDR3 in amino acids: CAIRQGSNQPQHF. CDR3 DNA sequence: TGTGCCATTAGACAGGGAAGCAATCAGCCCCAGCATTTT.

This sequence joins TRBV10-3 and TRBJ1-5; D unclear. CDR1 ENHRY and CDR2 SYGVKD come from the germline V gene. Trimming shortened V by 7 bases and J by 2 bases, and 12 bases separated the two germline ends. The CDR3 runs 14 residues. CDR3: CAIKGSEGNQPQHF. In nucleotides, the CDR3 is TGTGCCATCAAGGGCTCGGAGGGCAATCAGCCCCAGCATTTT.

The J gene is TRBJ2-7, the V gene TRBV18; weak D call: TRBD1 (6 bases). V gave up 4 bases and J gave up 1 base, with 11 bases separating them. CDR1 KGHSH and CDR2 LQKENI come from the germline V gene. The CDR3 has 14 residues. CDR3 loop: CASSLTTGSYEQYF. Here the CDR3 DNA reads TGTGCCAGCTCACTAACGACAGGTTCCTACGAGCAGTACTTC.

This chain uses TRBV11-2 with TRBJ2-1; the match to TRBD2 covers 15 bases. V was pared by 1 base and J by 3 bases, with 7 bases of the junction left unmatched. CDR3 length: 19 residues. From germline, CDR1 is SGHAT and CDR2 FQNNGV. The CDR3 DNA sequence: TGTGCCAGCAGCTTAGGGGGACTAGCGGGGGGCTTTCGCTACAATGAGCAGTTCTTC. Its translation: CASSLGGLAGGFRYNEQFF.

The V call is TRBV18, the J call TRBJ2-3, with TRBD1 matching 7 bases. V trimming: 4 bases; J trimming: 2 bases; junction bases outside the gene matches: 9. This CDR3 spans 16 amino acids. Germline lookup yields CDR1 KGHSH and CDR2 LQKENI. CDR3 DNA: TGTGCCAGCTCACTCAGGACAGGTTCACACACAGATACGCAGTATTTT. Its protein is CASSLRTGSHTDTQYF.

The rearrangement joins TRBV28 to TRBJ1-5; D perhaps matches TRBD1 (5 bases). CDR3 size: 16 residues. Trimming stripped 5 bases from V and 3 bases from J, with 17 bases between. Germline V lookup: CDR1 MDHEN, CDR2 SYDVKM. The CDR3 nucleotides read TGTGCCAGCAGTCTCTCTTTCTGGGGCGACAATCAGCCCCAGCATTTT. Amino acids: CASSLSFWGDNQPQHF. The variable domain in full, completed from reference TRBV28 and TRBJ1-5, reads DVKVTQSSRYLVKRTGEKVFLECVQDMDHENMFWYRQDPGLGLRLIYFSYDVKMKEKGDIPEGYSVSREKKERFSLILESASTNQTSMYLCASSLSFWGDNQPQHFGDGTRLSIL.

The V gene is TRBV6-6, the J gene TRBJ2-1; 10 bases are a match to TRBD2. Per the germline V gene, CDR1 is MNHNY and CDR2 is SVGAGI (reference sequence). There are 16 residues in the CDR3. V shed 0 bases, J shed 6 bases, and the junction held 5 bases outside the gene matches. Here the CDR3 reads CASSYSASGSRNEQFF. DNA of the CDR3: TGTGCCAGCAGTTACTCCGCTAGCGGGAGCCGCAATGAGCAGTTCTTC.

The chain employs TRBV7-9 and TRBJ2-7, with 13 positions matching TRBD2. The CDR3 extends over 18 amino acids. Germline assignment: CDR1 SEHNR and CDR2 FQNEAQ (reference sequence). J lost 3 bases, V lost 5 bases, and 13 bases had no gene match. DNA of the CDR3: TGTGCCAGCAGCCCTCCCAGCCCGACTAGCGGGGGGCTCTACGAGCAGTACTTC. Amino acids: CASSPPSPTSGGLYEQYF. Supplemented by reference TRBV7-9 and TRBJ2-7, the full variable domain reads DTGVSQNPRHKITKRGQNVTFRCDPISEHNRLYWYRQTLGQGPEFLTYFQNEAQLEKSRLLSDRFSAERPKGSFSTLEIQRTEQGDSAMYLCASSPPSPTSGGLYEQYFGPGTRLTVT.